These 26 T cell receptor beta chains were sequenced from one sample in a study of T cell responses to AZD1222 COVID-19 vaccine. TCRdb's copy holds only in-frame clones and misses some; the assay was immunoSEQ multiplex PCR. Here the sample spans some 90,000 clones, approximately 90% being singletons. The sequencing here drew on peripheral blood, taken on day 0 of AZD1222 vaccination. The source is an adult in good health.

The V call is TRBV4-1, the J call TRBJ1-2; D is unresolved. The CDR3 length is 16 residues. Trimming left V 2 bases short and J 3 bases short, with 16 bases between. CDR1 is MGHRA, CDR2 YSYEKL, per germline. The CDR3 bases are TGCGCCAGCAGCCAAATCATCAGGAATCCGGACTATGGCTACACCTTC. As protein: CASSQIIRNPDYGYTF.

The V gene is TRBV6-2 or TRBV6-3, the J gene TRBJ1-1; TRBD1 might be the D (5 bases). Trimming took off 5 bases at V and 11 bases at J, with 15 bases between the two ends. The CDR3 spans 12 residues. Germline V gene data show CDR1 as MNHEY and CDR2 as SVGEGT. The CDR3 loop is CASSLTVLGAFF. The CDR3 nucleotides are TGTGCCAGCAGTCTGACAGTCCTGGGTGCTTTCTTT.

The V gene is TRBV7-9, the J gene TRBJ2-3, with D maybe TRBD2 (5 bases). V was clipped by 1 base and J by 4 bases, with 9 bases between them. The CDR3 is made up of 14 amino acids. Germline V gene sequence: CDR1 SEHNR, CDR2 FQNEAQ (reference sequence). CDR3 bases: TGTGCCAGCAGCTTAGGAGGGAGCGCAGATACGCAGTATTTT. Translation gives CASSLGGSADTQYF.

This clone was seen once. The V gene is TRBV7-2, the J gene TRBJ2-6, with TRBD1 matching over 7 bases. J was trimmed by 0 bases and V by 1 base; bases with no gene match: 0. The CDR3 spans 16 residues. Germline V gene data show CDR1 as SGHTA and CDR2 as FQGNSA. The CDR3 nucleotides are TGTGCCAGCAGCTTAGAGGGGGCCTCTGGGGCCAACGTCCTGACTTTC. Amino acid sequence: CASSLEGASGANVLTF.

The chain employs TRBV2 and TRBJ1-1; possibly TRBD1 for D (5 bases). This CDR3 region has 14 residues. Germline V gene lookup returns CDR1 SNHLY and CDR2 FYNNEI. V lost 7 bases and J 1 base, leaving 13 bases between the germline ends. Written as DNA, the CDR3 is TGTGCCAGCACCCCATTGACAGCGAACACTGAAGCTTTCTTT. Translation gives CASTPLTANTEAFF.

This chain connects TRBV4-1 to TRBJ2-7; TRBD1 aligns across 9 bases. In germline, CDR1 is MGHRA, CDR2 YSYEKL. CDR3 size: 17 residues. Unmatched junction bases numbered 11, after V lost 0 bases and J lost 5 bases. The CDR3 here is CASSQEPASGQGDEQYF. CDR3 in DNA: TGCGCCAGCAGCCAAGAGCCGGCCTCGGGACAGGGCGACGAGCAGTACTTC.

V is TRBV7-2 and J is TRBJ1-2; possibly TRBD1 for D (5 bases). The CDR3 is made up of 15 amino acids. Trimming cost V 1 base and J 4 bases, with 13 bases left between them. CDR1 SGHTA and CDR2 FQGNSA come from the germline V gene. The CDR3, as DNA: TGTGCCAGCAGCTTAGGGGGGACCACCCCCTATGGCTACACCTTC. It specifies CASSLGGTTPYGYTF.

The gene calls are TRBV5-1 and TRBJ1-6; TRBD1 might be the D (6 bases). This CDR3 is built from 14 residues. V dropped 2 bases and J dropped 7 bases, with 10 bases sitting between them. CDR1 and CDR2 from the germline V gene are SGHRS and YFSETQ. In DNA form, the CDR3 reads TGCGCCAGCAGCTTACAGGGTGAGAATTCACCCCTCCACTTT. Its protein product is CASSLQGENSPLHF.

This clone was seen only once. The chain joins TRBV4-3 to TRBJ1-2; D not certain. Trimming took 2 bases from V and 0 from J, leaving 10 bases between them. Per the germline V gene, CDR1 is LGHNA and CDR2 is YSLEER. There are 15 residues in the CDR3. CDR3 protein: CASSQQTSANYGYTF. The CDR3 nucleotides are TGCGCCAGCAGCCAACAAACCTCTGCTAACTATGGCTACACCTTC.

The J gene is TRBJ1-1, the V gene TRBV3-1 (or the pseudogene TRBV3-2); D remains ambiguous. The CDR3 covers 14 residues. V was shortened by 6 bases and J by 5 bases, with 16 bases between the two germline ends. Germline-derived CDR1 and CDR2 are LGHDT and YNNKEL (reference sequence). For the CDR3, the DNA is TGTGCCAGCAGTCCTGGGTCCCTTAGGACTGAAGCTTTCTTT. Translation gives CASSPGSLRTEAFF.

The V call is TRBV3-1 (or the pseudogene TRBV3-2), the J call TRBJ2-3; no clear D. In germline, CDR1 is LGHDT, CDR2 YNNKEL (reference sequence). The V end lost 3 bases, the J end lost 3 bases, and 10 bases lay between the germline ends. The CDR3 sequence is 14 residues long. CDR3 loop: CASSQGFGTDTQYF. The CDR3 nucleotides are TGTGCCAGCAGCCAGGGGTTCGGGACAGATACGCAGTATTTT.

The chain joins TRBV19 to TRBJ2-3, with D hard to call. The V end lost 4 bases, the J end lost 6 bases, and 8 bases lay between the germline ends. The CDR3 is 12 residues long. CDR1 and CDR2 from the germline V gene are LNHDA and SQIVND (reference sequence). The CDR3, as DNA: TGTGCCAGTAGTACGGTCGGGGATACGCAGTATTTT. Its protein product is CASSTVGDTQYF.

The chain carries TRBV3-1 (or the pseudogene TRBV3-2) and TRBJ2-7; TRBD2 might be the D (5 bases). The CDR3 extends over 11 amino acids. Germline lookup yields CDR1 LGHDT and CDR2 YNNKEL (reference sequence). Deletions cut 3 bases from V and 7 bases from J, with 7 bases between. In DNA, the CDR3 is TGTGCCAGCAGCCATAGAGGGGAGCAGTACTTC. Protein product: CASSHRGEQYF.

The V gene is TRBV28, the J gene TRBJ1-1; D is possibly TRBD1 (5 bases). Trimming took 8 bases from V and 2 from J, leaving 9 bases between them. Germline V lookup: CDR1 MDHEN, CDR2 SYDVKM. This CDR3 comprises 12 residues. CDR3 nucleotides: TGTGCCAGCGGGGGGATCAACACTGAAGCTTTCTTT. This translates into CASGGINTEAFF.

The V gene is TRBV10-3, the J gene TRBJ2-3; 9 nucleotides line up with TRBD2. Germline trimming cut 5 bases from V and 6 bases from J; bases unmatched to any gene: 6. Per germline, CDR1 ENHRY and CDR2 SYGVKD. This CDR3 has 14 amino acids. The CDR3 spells CAISPGLASDTQYF. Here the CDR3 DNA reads TGTGCCATCAGTCCGGGACTAGCTTCCGATACGCAGTATTTT.

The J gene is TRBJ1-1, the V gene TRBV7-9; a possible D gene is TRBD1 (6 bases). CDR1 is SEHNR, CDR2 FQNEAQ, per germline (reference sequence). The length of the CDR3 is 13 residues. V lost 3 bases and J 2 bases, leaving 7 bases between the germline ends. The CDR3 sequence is CASSLTGNTEAFF. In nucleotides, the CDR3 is TGTGCCAGCAGCTTGACAGGTAACACTGAAGCTTTCTTT.

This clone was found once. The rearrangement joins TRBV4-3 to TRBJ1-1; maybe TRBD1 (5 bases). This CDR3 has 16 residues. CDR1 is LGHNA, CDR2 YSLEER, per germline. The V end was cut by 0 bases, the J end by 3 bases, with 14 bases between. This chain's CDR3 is CASSQDRGSGYTEAFF. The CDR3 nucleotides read TGCGCCAGCAGCCAAGATCGGGGGTCGGGGTACACTGAAGCTTTCTTT.

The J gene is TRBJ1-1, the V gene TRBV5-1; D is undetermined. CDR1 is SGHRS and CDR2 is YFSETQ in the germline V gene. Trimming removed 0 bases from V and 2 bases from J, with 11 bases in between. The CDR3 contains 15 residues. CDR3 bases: TGCGCCAGCAGCTTGGTCGAGGGAAGTAACACTGAAGCTTTCTTT. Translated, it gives CASSLVEGSNTEAFF.

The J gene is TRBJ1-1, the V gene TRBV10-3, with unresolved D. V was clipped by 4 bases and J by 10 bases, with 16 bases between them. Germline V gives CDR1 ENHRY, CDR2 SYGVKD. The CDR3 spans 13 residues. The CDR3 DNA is TGTGCCATCAGTGTGCCCAACACGGCTCCAGCTTTCTTT. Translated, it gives CAISVPNTAPAFF.

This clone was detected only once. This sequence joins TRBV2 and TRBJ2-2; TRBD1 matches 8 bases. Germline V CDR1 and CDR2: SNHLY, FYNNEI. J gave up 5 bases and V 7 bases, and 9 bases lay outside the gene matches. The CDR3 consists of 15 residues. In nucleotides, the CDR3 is TGTGCCAGCACCCCTGACAGGGGCGATACCGGGGAGCTGTTTTTT. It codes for CASTPDRGDTGELFF.

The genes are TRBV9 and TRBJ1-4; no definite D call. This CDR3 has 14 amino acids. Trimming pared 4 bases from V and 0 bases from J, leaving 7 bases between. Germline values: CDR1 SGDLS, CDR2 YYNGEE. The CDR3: CASSPQTTNEKLFF. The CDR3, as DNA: TGTGCCAGCAGCCCGCAGACAACTAATGAAAAACTGTTTTTT.

CDR3 DNA: TGTGCCAGCAGCCGGGCGGGCGGGAACACTGAAGCTTTCTTT. Translated: CASSRAGGNTEAFF. The chain uses TRBV28 and TRBJ1-1; D uncertain. V shed 6 bases and J shed 1 base, with 12 bases lying between them. This CDR3 is built from 14 residues. CDR1 is MDHEN, CDR2 SYDVKM, per germline.

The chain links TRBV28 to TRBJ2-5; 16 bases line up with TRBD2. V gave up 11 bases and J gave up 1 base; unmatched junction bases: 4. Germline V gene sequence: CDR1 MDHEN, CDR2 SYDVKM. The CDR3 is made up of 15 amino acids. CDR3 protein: CASGLAGGLQETQYF. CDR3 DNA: TGTGCCTCGGGACTAGCGGGAGGGCTCCAAGAGACCCAGTACTTC. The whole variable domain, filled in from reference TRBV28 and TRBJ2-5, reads DVKVTQSSRYLVKRTGEKVFLECVQDMDHENMFWYRQDPGLGLRLIYFSYDVKMKEKGDIPEGYSVSREKKERFSLILESASTNQTSMYLCASGLAGGLQETQYFGPGTRLLVL.

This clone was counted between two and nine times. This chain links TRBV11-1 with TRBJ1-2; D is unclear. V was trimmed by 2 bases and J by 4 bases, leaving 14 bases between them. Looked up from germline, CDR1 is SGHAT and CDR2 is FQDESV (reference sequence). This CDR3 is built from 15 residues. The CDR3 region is CASSLPGASGYGYTF. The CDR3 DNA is TGTGCCAGCAGCTTACCGGGAGCCTCGGGCTATGGCTACACCTTC.

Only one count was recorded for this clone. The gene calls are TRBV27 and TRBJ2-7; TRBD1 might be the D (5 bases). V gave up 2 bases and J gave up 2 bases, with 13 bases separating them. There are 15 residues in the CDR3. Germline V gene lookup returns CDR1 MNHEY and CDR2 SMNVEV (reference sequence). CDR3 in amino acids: CASSLARALPYEQYF. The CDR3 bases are TGTGCCAGCAGTTTAGCCAGGGCGTTGCCCTACGAGCAGTACTTC.

The CDR3 DNA sequence: TGTGCCATCAGTGAGGGGGGCCAAGGGCTGAAACCCCAGCATTTT. Its protein product is CAISEGGQGLKPQHF. The gene calls are TRBV10-3 and TRBJ1-5, with a possible D match to TRBD1 (6 bases). This CDR3 region has 15 residues. Trimming stripped 2 bases from V and 10 bases from J, with 18 bases between. The germline gives CDR1 ENHRY, CDR2 SYGVKD.